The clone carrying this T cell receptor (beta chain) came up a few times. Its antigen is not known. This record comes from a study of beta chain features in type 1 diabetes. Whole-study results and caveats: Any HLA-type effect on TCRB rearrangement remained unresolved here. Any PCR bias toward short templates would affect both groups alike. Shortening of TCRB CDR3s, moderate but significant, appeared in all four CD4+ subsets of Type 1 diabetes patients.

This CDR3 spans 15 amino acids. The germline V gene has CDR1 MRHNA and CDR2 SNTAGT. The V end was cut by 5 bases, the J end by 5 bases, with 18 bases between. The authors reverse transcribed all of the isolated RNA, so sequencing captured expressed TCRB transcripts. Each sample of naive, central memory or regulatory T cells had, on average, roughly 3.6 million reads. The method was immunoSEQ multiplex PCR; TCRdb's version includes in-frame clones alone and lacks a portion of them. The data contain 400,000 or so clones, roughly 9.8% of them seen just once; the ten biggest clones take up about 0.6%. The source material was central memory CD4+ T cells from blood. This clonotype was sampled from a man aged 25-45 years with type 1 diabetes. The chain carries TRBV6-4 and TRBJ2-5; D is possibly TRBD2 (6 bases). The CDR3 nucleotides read TGTGCCAGCAGTCTCCTCGGAGGGCCCGGGGAGACCCAGTACTTC. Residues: CASSLLGGPGETQYF.